The source of this T cell receptor beta chain is a study of blood T cell repertoires in COVID-19 (dated by TCRdb to 2020 to 2022). Study-level background: Samples from collaborators originated in the United States, Italy and Spain and spanned both the acute and convalescent phases of COVID-19. Sample metadata almost always included a de-identified subject ID, COVID-19 status, age in years and sex. The prospective study material was composed of cDNA or gDNA derived from T cells, B-cell-depleted T cells, or PBMCs. Samples were obtained from the ongoing ImmuneRACE study (first 160 participants) and from roughly 1,300 subjects provided by 6 global collaborators. A freely available public database, intended as a resource for researchers studying the immune response to SARS-CoV-2, is where the repertoires were released. Subjects who had been exposed to COVID-19, were actively infected with it, or had recovered from it provided the deeply sampled blood TCRbeta repertoires that made up the dataset. Where HLA class I and class II types were available, the types were taken from metadata supplied by the sample provider, not from assay-based typing.

TCRbeta CDR3 regions were amplified from genomic DNA by means of the immunoSEQ Assay, a bias-controlled multiplex PCR. On the authors' methods: Nucleated cell counts per sample were estimated from amplification of reference gene primers within the assay. To quantify the absolute abundance of each unique TCRbeta CDR3 rearrangement, sequence reads were collapsed and filtered. For each sample, productive Simpson clonality was calculated as the square root of Simpson's diversity index across productive rearrangements. In its TCRdb copy, this immuneACCESS table keeps in-frame sequences only and misses some clones. Where compared with another copy, unresolved V genes explain less than half of these, and the others have no known cause. Clone size and V and J calls were adopted from that table, with D and trimming inferred from the DNA. A total of under 300,000 clones appear in this sample, around 84% of them only once. Approximately 3.5% of the sample rests with the top ten.

Here V drops 5 bases and J drops 1 base, and the junction holds 13 bases not matched to any gene. Its CDR3 holds 18 amino acids, cysteine through phenylalanine. Of the read, only the CDR3 DNA is kept; its 54 bases are in frame from base 1. CDR1 and CDR2 (LNHDA, SQIVND) derive from the germline V gene (reference sequence). On this clone itself: Its antigen remains undetermined. No much larger clone exists at a distance of one base, and base qualities are not known.

Whole blood was collected in K2EDTA tubes by collaborating institutions according to the institutions' own protocols. For TCRbeta analysis, collaborators shipped samples as frozen whole blood, isolated PBMCs, or DNA extracted from either of those sample types. The study at large found these results: The quantity of clinical and demographic metadata differed by source and by participant and was supplied without curation.

In this chain, TRBV19 is recombined with TRBJ2-1; 8 bases in between match TRBD1. The sample consisted of peripheral blood. This clonotype was obtained from a woman aged 18-29 years with acute or convalescent COVID-19. The DNA sequence is given as TGTGCCAGTAGTGTCGGGACAGGTACATCGTCGTCCTACAATGAGCAGTTCTTC. Its protein reads: CASSVGTGTSSSYNEQFF.